Below are 20 T cell receptor beta chains sequenced from a single sample in a study of CD8+CD57+ T cells in acquired aplastic anemia. According to the study, genomic DNA was the template for TCR beta VDJ and CDR3 profiling. Using its own MiXCR run on the reads, TCRdb lists one record per CDR3 protein. Among about 180,000 distinct CDR3 sequences listed, approximately 48% were seen once. Only patients with CD8+CD57+ cell expansion on flow cytometry were chosen for sequencing. The sequenced sample consisted of sorted CD4+, CD8+, or CD8+CD57+ T cells (not recorded which) from PBMCs. These receptors all stem from a human donor with aplastic anemia.

This clonotype showed up many times. This chain uses TRBV6-5 with TRBJ2-7, with TRBD1 matching 8 bases. The CDR3 runs 16 residues. Germline V lookup: CDR1 MNHEY, CDR2 SVGAGI. Trimming cost V 2 bases and J 4 bases; bases outside gene matches: 10. In DNA, the CDR3 is TGTGCCAGCAGTTACCATCCGGGACAGGCCCATTACGAGCAGTACTTC. It is translated as CASSYHPGQAHYEQYF.

This chain connects TRBV24-1 to TRBJ2-3; 8 bases map to TRBD1. V shed 5 bases and J 2 bases; nucleotides not matched to a gene: 8. Looked up from germline, CDR1 is KGHDR and CDR2 is SFDVKD. The CDR3 consists of 16 residues. CDR3 in DNA: TGTGCCACCAGTGCCCCCCGGACAGGGAACACAGATACGCAGTATTTT. Residues: CATSAPRTGNTDTQYF.

A few counts support this clonotype. The chain carries TRBV6-6 and TRBJ2-2; tentatively, D is TRBD1 or TRBD2 (5 bases each). From germline, CDR1 is MNHNY and CDR2 SVGAGI (reference sequence). V lost 6 bases and J lost 5, with 13 bases in between. The CDR3 is 14 amino acids. The CDR3 bases are TGTGCCAGCAGCCAGGGACGGCTGACCGGGGAGCTGTTTTTT. Amino acid sequence: CASSQGRLTGELFF.

The CDR3 sequence: CASSSARETGGEETQYF. In nucleotides, the CDR3 is TGTGCCAGCAGCTCCGCCCGGGAAACAGGGGGTGAAGAGACCCAGTACTTC. This sequence joins TRBV13 and TRBJ2-5; 8 bases fit TRBD1. Germline V lookup: CDR1 PRHDT, CDR2 FYEKMQ (reference sequence). CDR3 length: 17 residues. V shed 4 bases and J 3 bases; nucleotides not matched to a gene: 13.

The chain links TRBV20-1 to TRBJ2-5; unclear D gene. V lost 1 base and J lost 1, with 7 bases in between. The CDR3 is 13 residues long. The germline V gene encodes CDR1 DFQATT and CDR2 SNEGSKA (reference sequence). CDR3 protein: CSARGQSQETQYF. CDR3 sequence (DNA): TGCAGTGCTAGAGGGCAGAGCCAAGAGACCCAGTACTTC.

Ten or more counts support this clonotype. The V gene is TRBV6-4, the J gene TRBJ1-1; the D is unclear. The CDR3 consists of 13 residues. V dropped 4 bases and J dropped 3 bases, with 9 bases sitting between them. Germline V CDR1 and CDR2: MRHNA, SNTAGT. CDR3 protein: CASSARSYTEAFF. In DNA, the CDR3 is TGTGCCAGCAGTGCCCGGAGCTACACTGAAGCTTTCTTT.

The genes are TRBV19 and TRBJ2-2, with D maybe TRBD1 (5 bases). Germline loops: CDR1 LNHDA, CDR2 SQIVND (reference sequence). Deletions cut 1 base from V and 5 bases from J, with 8 bases between. This CDR3 region has 14 residues. CDR3 sequence: CASSIGGKTGELFF. The CDR3 coding sequence is TGTGCCAGTAGTATAGGGGGCAAGACCGGGGAGCTGTTTTTT.

This clonotype was counted a single time. The chain uses TRBV29-1 and TRBJ1-2; D is uncertain. The CDR3 totals 10 residues. The V end lost 7 bases, the J end lost 3 bases, and 6 bases lay between the germline ends. From germline, CDR1 is SQVTM and CDR2 ANQGSEA. This chain's CDR3 is CSGRDYGYTF. CDR3 coding DNA: TGCAGCGGCCGGGACTATGGCTACACCTTC.

Remarks on this clonotype: A much larger clone differs from this one at a single base, so this may be a read error. The rearrangement uses TRBV6-1 and TRBJ1-2, with D possibly TRBD1 on 5 matching bases. This CDR3 comprises 12 residues. Germline CDR1 and CDR2: MNHNS and SASEGT. The CDR3 loop reads CASRQGVGGYAF. CDR3 coding DNA: TGTGCCAGCAGGCAGGGTGTAGGCGGCTACGCCTTC.

The J gene is TRBJ2-5, the V gene TRBV29-1, with D unclear. Per the germline V gene, CDR1 is SQVTM and CDR2 is ANQGSEA. This CDR3 is 12 amino acids long. Trimming took 4 bases from V and 7 from J, leaving 13 bases between them. The CDR3 DNA is TGCAGCGTTGCCTTAAGCGAAGGGACCCAGTACTTC. Its protein is CSVALSEGTQYF.

This clonotype has ten or more counts. The chain has TRBV27 and TRBJ1-1; 10 nucleotides line up with TRBD1. CDR3 length: 15 amino acids. V shed 8 bases, J shed 4 bases, and the junction held 10 bases outside the gene matches. CDR1 MNHEY and CDR2 SMNVEV come from the germline V gene (reference sequence). The chain's CDR3 is CASGTGATGGTEAFF. Here the CDR3 DNA reads TGTGCCAGCGGGACAGGGGCGACGGGAGGCACTGAAGCTTTCTTT.

This clonotype came up many times. The rearrangement joins TRBV10-3 to TRBJ1-1; D ambiguous. The CDR3 runs to 14 residues. The ends were cut back, 8 bases at V and 1 base at J, with 14 bases in the middle. Germline V CDR1 and CDR2: ENHRY, SYGVKD. CDR3 sequence reads: CAIGLGTANTEAFF. Here the CDR3 DNA reads TGTGCCATCGGACTAGGCACGGCGAACACTGAAGCTTTCTTT.

The chain links TRBV12-3 or TRBV12-4 to TRBJ2-7; 10 nucleotides match TRBD1. With V trimmed by 7 bases and J by 4 bases, 10 bases remained unmatched. This CDR3 has 15 residues. CDR3 bases: TGTGCCAGCACCGATGTGACAGGGGGCAGTTACGAGCAGTACTTC. It translates to CASTDVTGGSYEQYF.

The V gene is TRBV7-2, the J gene TRBJ2-5, with D tentatively TRBD2 (5 bases). The V gene's germline CDR1 is SGHTA and CDR2 FQGNSA. The CDR3 totals 10 residues. Trimming took 5 bases from V and 11 from J, leaving 9 bases between them. CDR3 loop: CASSLSGQYF. The CDR3 nucleotides read TGTGCCAGCAGCCTAAGCGGACAGTACTTC. The whole variable domain, remainder taken from reference TRBV7-2 and TRBJ2-5, is GAGVSQSPSNKVTEKGKDVELRCDPISGHTALYWYRQSLGQGLEFLIYFQGNSAPDKSGLPSDRFSAERTGGSVSTLTIQRTQQEDSAVYLCASSLSGQYFGPGTRLLVL.

This chain uses TRBV5-1 with TRBJ2-1, with D maybe TRBD2 (5 bases). Germline V CDR1 and CDR2: SGHRS, YFSETQ. The CDR3 consists of 20 residues. V lost 1 base and J lost 1, with 24 bases in between. The CDR3 DNA reads TGCGCCAGCAGCTTGAGGAGGATCCGACGGACCGAAAATTCCTACAATGAGCAGTTCTTC. This encodes CASSLRRIRRTENSYNEQFF.

CDR3 in amino acids: CATSRAASVETQYF. CDR3 sequence (DNA): TGTGCCACCAGCAGAGCTGCTAGCGTGGAGACCCAGTACTTC. The chain has TRBV15 and TRBJ2-5, with D maybe TRBD2 (6 bases). This CDR3 spans 14 amino acids. V lost 1 base, J lost 5 bases, and 11 bases lay in between. The V gene's germline CDR1 is LNHNV and CDR2 YYDKDF (reference sequence).

This sequence joins TRBV25-1 and TRBJ1-5, with D maybe TRBD1 (5 bases). Germline assignment: CDR1 MGHDK and CDR2 SYGVNS. V was clipped by 8 bases and J by 4 bases, with 15 bases between them. CDR3 length: 14 amino acids. Here the CDR3 DNA reads TGTGCCAGCTCACTAGGGGTGACAAATCAGCCCCAGCATTTT. Amino acid sequence: CASSLGVTNQPQHF.

CDR3 nucleotide sequence: TGTGCCACCAGTGATCCCGGGACCGGGACCGGGGAGCTGTTTTTT. Translating gives CATSDPGTGTGELFF. This chain joins TRBV24-1 and TRBJ2-2, with D perhaps matching TRBD1 or TRBD2 (5 bases each). Trimming took off 3 bases at V and 5 bases at J, with 12 bases between the two ends. CDR1 and CDR2 (germline): KGHDR, SFDVKD. This CDR3 has 15 residues.

The rearrangement joins TRBV19 to TRBJ1-2; possible D gene TRBD1, 5 bases. CDR3 length: 13 residues. V was pared by 6 bases and J by 2 bases, with 10 bases between. Germline assignment: CDR1 LNHDA and CDR2 SQIVND (reference sequence). The CDR3 region is CASRREGNYGYTF. CDR3 DNA sequence: TGTGCCAGTAGGAGGGAGGGGAACTATGGCTACACCTTC.

This clonotype was seen ten or more times. The CDR3: CASSAMTGNSPLHF. The CDR3 nucleotides are TGTGCCAGCAGCGCCATGACAGGGAATTCACCCCTCCACTTT. This sequence joins TRBV9 and TRBJ1-6; 7 positions match TRBD1. After removal of 3 bases from V and 7 bases from J, the junction contained 4 bases not matched to a gene. This CDR3 contains 14 residues. Germline V CDR1 and CDR2: SGDLS, YYNGEE.